The clone carrying this TCR beta chain was found a few times. The source of the sample is a study of T cells after yellow fever vaccination. From the 5' RACE reads, TCRdb called clonotypes with MiXCR, one entry per CDR3 protein. The sample shows around 590,000 distinct CDR3 sequences, 9% to 15% of them seen only once. Trimming took 3 bases from V and 4 from J, leaving 18 bases between them. Looked up from germline, CDR1 is DFQATT and CDR2 is SNEGSKA (reference sequence). CDR3 length: 15 amino acids. This material consisted of PBMCs, taken on the day of the yellow fever booster vaccination. The gene calls are TRBV20-1 and TRBJ2-5, with D uncertain. This receptor was identified in a man aged 25-45 years who received the YFV17D yellow fever vaccine. CDR3 sequence: CSASPRAGRTETQYF. CDR3 nucleotide sequence: TGCAGTGCTAGCCCCCGAGCAGGTCGGACAGAGACCCAGTACTTC.